This TCR beta chain was identified during a study of cytomegalovirus exposure and HLA in healthy donors (dated by TCRdb to 2016 to 2017). With respect to the entire study: An earlier analysis of several hundred of the donors reported under 300 Gb of sequence data and 95 million to 130 million unique TCR beta sequences obtained from about 179 million T cells. An early release that covered some 640 HLA-typed donors contained about 300 gigabases of sequencing data and 80 million or so unique TCR sequences. Of the 300 to 500 genotyped donors, less than 90% were placed in the genetic ancestry cluster associated with self-reported Caucasian donors. The study aimed to test whether signatures of past pathogen exposure could be identified by cataloging public T cell receptors. The study used immunosequencing to profile the T cell repertoires of approximately 640 subjects and linked those repertoires to cytomegalovirus serostatus. In addition to the first cohort of around 670 subjects, a separate validation cohort of 120 different subjects was used. To predict cytomegalovirus infection status, the study brought together high-throughput TCR immunosequencing, statistical association of individual TCRs with disease status, and machine learning. A later analysis re-examined previously published TCR beta repertoires from several hundred donors and added high-resolution HLA genotyping to investigate patterns of TCR occurrence. In the later analysis, no new phenotypic data were used to find candidate immune exposures; instead, reliance was placed on TCR beta sequences and their occurrence across donors. An earlier analysis of 587 of the donors used high-throughput TCR beta sequencing to judge whether each TCR beta V gene segment behaved as functional or pseudogenic. Donor age, sex, ethnicity and CMV serostatus were collected together with the repertoire data. A later genetic analysis used genome-wide SNP genotypes for about 60% of the roughly 670 donors, treating that subset as a discovery cohort. All discovery cohort repertoires had been generated on a single sequencing platform. HLA typing included class I and class II loci at four-digit resolution. Typing coverage differed by locus: A, B, C, DRB1 and DQB1 were typed in roughly 629-630 donors, DQA1 in 500 to 550, DPA1 in 606, and DPB1 in 400 to 490. Because of strong linkage in the cohort, roughly five DR-DQ haplotypes were treated as single units for association and clustering. Among some 400 genotyped donors of the cohort, an average of around 250,000 unique TCR beta nucleotide sequences was sequenced per donor, of which roughly 17% were non-productive.

This clone has just one count. Its antigen remains undetermined. Nothing much larger sits one base from this clone, and base qualities are not available. Libraries came from the immunoSEQ multiplex PCR assay. For the multiplex PCR, a mixture combining 60 forward primers for TCR Vbeta segments and 13 reverse primers for TCR Jbeta segments was used. Amplification of the CDR3 region of rearranged TCR beta genes was performed with a multiplex PCR assay on genomic DNA. The Illumina HiSeq System was used to sequence the amplified TCR beta libraries as 87-base-pair reads. Per the source publication's procedure: A later analysis counted about 76 million unique TCR beta chains across the 700 or so repertoires, and approximately 11 million of these chains were shared by at least two donors. A nearest-neighbor algorithm error-corrected the raw reads and collapsed the reads into unique sequences, merging closely related sequences to remove PCR and sequencing errors. To assign V, D and J gene segments, CDR3 sequences were aligned to IMGT reference sequences. For a sequence to be retained, at least a six-nucleotide match to both a V gene segment and a J gene segment was required. Rearrangements were classified as productive when the CDR3 lacked stop codons and remained in frame with V and J, and all other rearrangements were classified as non-productive. Following IMGT convention, CDR3 was defined as the stretch from the second conserved V-encoded cysteine up to the conserved J-encoded phenylalanine. The earlier analysis of approximately 590 of the donors excluded any sequence lacking an unambiguous match to a single V gene segment. An earlier analysis of several hundred of the donors called V segments functional above 56.7% productive rearrangements and segregating when the between-donor standard deviation exceeded 5%. To diagnose cytomegalovirus status from the catalog of TCR beta chain sequences, a statistical classification framework was built. A later analysis assigned V and J genes by comparing TCR nucleotide sequences with IMGT/GENE-DB human TR gene sequences. Using the TCRdist pipeline, a later analysis assigned CDR3 sequences along with most-parsimonious VDJ recombination scenarios. In a later analysis, every TCR beta chain was defined by the combination of its CDR3 amino acid sequence and its V-gene family, and reads without a unique V-gene family were dropped. A later analysis removed 500 to 650 highly shared, low-generation-probability nucleotide sequences to deal with suspected cross-contamination and a sequencing artifact. In a later analysis, a clonal expansion index was calculated for each public chain from normalized within-repertoire ranks of inferred template counts. A later analysis computed generation probabilities with a VDJ recombination model fitted to out-of-frame rearrangements, and checked the results against IGoR. In a later analysis, hypergeometric tests were used to score TCR-TCR, TCR-HLA and TCR-CMV co-occurrence, with a repertoire-size bias correction applied to TCR pairs. A later analysis estimated false discovery rates by permuting HLA or CMV assignments 20 times. In a later analysis, co-occurring TCRs were grouped using DBSCAN, with TCRdist sequence similarity added in when clustering inside HLA-allele-positive subsets. Repertoires with fewer than 30,000 or more than 120,000 public chains were left out of co-occurrence clustering, as were a handful of repertoires with anomalous nucleotide sharing. TCRdb holds this immuneACCESS table with in-frame rearrangements only. Some clones are missing; in checked studies, unresolved V genes explain under half, and the rest has no known cause. Clone size and the V and J calls come from that table; the DNA yielded D and trimming. Present in this sample are 150,000 to 200,000 clones, approximately 85% of which were seen just once. The top ten clones comprise 2% to 2.5% of the sample.

In total, more than 500 healthy bone marrow donors made up the cohort. At the time of sampling, every cohort member was nominally healthy, though immune exposures that went unrecorded were likely present. The donor tested CMV seropositive, placing the donor among the approximately 290 seropositive members of the cohort. Each donor provided a peripheral blood sample, and peripheral blood mononuclear cells were used for TCR beta sequencing. The Qiagen DNeasy Blood Extraction Kit was used to extract genomic DNA from the blood cell samples. Trimming removed 10 bases from V and 9 bases from J; the gene matches leave 7 bases unexplained. From the cysteine through the phenylalanine, the CDR3 covers 13 amino acids. Only CDR3 DNA is held: 39 bases, read in frame from base 1. CDR1 is given as MNHEY and CDR2 as SMNVEV, both from the germline V gene (reference sequence). Beyond this particular receptor, the publication reports: The authors suggested that the approach could potentially be extended to other disease states and immunological phenotypes. In a later analysis, around 17,000 TCR beta sequences were associated with specific HLA alleles at a false discovery rate of 0.05. In a later analysis, HLA-associated TCR beta chains showed more clonal expansion and lower generation probabilities than non-associated chains that were equally common. Because counts were too low, fewer than 20 rarely observed V segments, including chromosome 9 orphons, were excluded from the earlier analysis of 587 of the donors. Only TCR beta chains were sequenced in this cohort, and the absence of alpha or paired-chain data limited detectable features. According to a later genetic analysis, donors in an Asian-associated ancestry cluster had fewer N-insertions in productive TCRs than the approximately 700-donor mean. Three of the identified cytomegalovirus-associated TCR beta chains were confirmed in vitro to be specific for cytomegalovirus antigens. Some IMGT-functional V segments, including TRBV6-2 and TRBV6-3, could not be distinguished by the 87-base-pair reads and were therefore excluded. According to a later analysis, parvovirus B19, influenza, CMV and Epstein-Barr virus appeared linked to several top co-occurrence clusters. A later analysis found that TCR association rates varied across HLA loci, with DRB1 alleles showing the most associated TCRs and HLA-C alleles the fewest. Most TCR sequences were seen in very few donors, while some public TCRs were found in many individuals. Because HLA typing was unavailable for some donors at each locus, only the typed subset was used in association tests. Immune exposure information for the cohort was limited to CMV serostatus. In an earlier analysis of 587 of the donors, most TCR beta V segments appeared in productive rearrangements about 90% or about 30% of the time, broadly matching IMGT annotations. Assigning TCR associations to individual alleles was difficult when HLA alleles, especially DR and DQ, strongly co-occurred. In the study, some 160 TCR beta chains were listed as associated with cytomegalovirus. A further reported finding was that TCR beta sequences accurately predicted the HLA-A and HLA-B alleles for most subjects in the first cohort. A later analysis found that most CMV-associated TCR beta chains appeared HLA-restricted, with HLA associations seemingly driven largely by CMV exposure. An association between a missense DCLRE1C variant and V-gene and J-gene trimming of TCR beta chains was found in a later genetic analysis and replicated in an independent cohort. Linkage disequilibrium might explain the correlated functional status among segregating V segments, but an unknown experimental factor could not be excluded. The sequencing pipeline was judged likely to have produced a cluster of highly shared sequence variants as a technical artifact. Roughly uniform sequencing depth across donors was assumed in presence/absence analyses, although this assumption may not hold. In both the original and validation cohorts, the classifier was reported to diagnose cytomegalovirus status with high specificity and sensitivity.

This receptor was taken from a man aged 18-30 years in good health and CMV-seropositive. The chain uses TRBV27 and TRBJ1-6, and 9 junction bases match TRBD1. The sequencing input was PBMCs. CDR3 sequence: CATADRGGSPLHF. The DNA sequence reads TGTGCCACTGCGGACAGGGGTGGTTCACCCCTCCACTTT.